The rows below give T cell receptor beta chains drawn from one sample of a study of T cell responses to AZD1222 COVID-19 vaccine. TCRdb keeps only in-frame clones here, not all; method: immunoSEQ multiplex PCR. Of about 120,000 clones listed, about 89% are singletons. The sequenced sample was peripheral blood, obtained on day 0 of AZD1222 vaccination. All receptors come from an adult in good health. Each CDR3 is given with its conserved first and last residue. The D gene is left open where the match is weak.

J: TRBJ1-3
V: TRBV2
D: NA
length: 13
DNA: TGTGCCAGCAGTGGTACCGGAGGAAATGCCATATATTTT
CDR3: CASSGTGGNAIYF

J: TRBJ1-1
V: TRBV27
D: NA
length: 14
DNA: TGTGCCAGCAGACCGGTACCGGGGAGCACTGAAGCTTTCTTT
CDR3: CASRPVPGSTEAFF

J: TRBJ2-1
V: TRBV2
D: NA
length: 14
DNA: TGTGCCAGCATCGGAGGTCGGAGCCCCGATGAGCAGTTCTTC
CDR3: CASIGGRSPDEQFF

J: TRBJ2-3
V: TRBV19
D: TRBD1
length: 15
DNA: TGTGCCAGTAGTATTTACAGGGGGTCCCCAGATACGCAGTATTTT
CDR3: CASSIYRGSPDTQYF

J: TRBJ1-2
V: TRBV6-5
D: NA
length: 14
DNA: TGTGCCAGCCTGCAATGGGGAGACGGTAAGGGCTACACCTTC
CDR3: CASLQWGDGKGYTF

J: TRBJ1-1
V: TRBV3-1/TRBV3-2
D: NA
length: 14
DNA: TGTGCCAGCAGCCGAGGGAGGGCGAACACTGAAGCTTTCTTT
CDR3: CASSRGRANTEAFF

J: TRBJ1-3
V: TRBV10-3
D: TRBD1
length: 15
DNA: TGTGCCATCACTGATCAGGGGGGCTCTGGAAACACCATATATTTT
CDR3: CAITDQGGSGNTIYF

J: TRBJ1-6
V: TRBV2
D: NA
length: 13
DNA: TGTGCCAGCAGTGAAGGCGGGAATTCACCCCTCCACTTT
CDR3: CASSEGGNSPLHF

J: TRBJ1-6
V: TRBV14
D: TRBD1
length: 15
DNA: TGTGCCAGCAGCCAAGGCGGGACAGGGGTTTCACCCCTCCACTTT
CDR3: CASSQGGTGVSPLHF

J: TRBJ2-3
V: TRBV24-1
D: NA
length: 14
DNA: TGTGCCACCAGTGACACGACAGTAACAGATACGCAGTATTTT
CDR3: CATSDTTVTDTQYF

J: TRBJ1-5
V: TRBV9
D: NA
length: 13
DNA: TGTGCCAGCAGCGTAGAGCCGAATCAGCCCCAGCATTTT
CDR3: CASSVEPNQPQHF

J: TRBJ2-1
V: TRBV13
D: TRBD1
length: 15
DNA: TGTGCCAGCAGCTTCCCGGGACAGCTCGTTCTTGAGCAGTTCTTC
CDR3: CASSFPGQLVLEQFF

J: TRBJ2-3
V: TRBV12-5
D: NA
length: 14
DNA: TGTGCTAGTGGTTTTCCAGAGGGGACAGATACGCAGTATTTT
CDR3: CASGFPEGTDTQYF

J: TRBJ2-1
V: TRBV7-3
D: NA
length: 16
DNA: TGTGCCAGCAGCTTAAGTTCGTCGACAGGACAAAAAGAGCAGTTCTTC
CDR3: CASSLSSSTGQKEQFF